Below, one T cell receptor (beta chain) is given with its context. Its antigen remains unknown. Germline V lookup: CDR1 MNHEY, CDR2 SMNVEV (reference sequence). V shed 8 bases and J 4 bases; nucleotides not matched to a gene: 12. CDR3 length: 15 residues. The data are from a study of T cell responses to AZD1222 COVID-19 vaccine. Clones were sequenced by immunoSEQ multiplex PCR, and TCRdb holds only the in-frame ones, with some missing. The data hold 170,000 or so clones, with approximately 95% observed a single time. Findings of the study overall: A mostly white British donor set with more females was recruited, and clonal diversity was possibly underestimated. Spike-specific TCR breadth and depth went up after people got two AZD1222 doses. Nearly half of spike-specific TCRs reportedly target unmutated variant regions.

The receptor comes from an adult who received the MenACWY meningococcal vaccine as a control. The chain uses TRBV27 and TRBJ2-7; 9 bases line up with TRBD2. The input for sequencing was peripheral blood, taken 28 days after the second dose of the MenACWY control vaccine. The CDR3 sequence: CASRTGAGGPYEQYF. CDR3 bases: TGTGCCAGCCGAACGGGGGCGGGGGGGCCGTACGAGCAGTACTTC.